Each of the 19 T cell receptor beta chains below was sequenced from the same sample in a study of T cell responses to AZD1222 COVID-19 vaccine (TCRdb year 2021). Library preparation employed the immunoSEQ multiplex PCR assay. Imported from immuneACCESS, the table was reduced by TCRdb to in-frame sequences with V and J called. These copies leave out some clones; in studies compared against another copy, an unresolved V gene accounts for under half, and the cause of the remainder is not known. Counted in this sample were about 270,000 clones; 90% to 95% of them appeared once. Around 0.5% of the sample is taken by the ten largest. In light of the paper, this sample's time point label describes: about 28 days (+/-7) after the second vaccine dose. The sample was peripheral blood, taken 28 days after the second AZD1222 dose. The receptors come from an adult who received the AZD1222 COVID-19 vaccine.

This clone was seen only once. V and J are TRBV7-2 and TRBJ2-2; TRBD1 matches at 9 bases. The V gene end was trimmed by 1 base and the J gene end by 7 bases; junction bases not matched to a gene: 10. CDR1 is SGHTA, CDR2 FQGNSA, per germline. The CDR3 covers 17 residues. In DNA, the CDR3 is TGTGCCAGCAGCTTAGGGGAGCCGGGACAGGGCGGCGGGGAGCTGTTTTTT. Residues: CASSLGEPGQGGGELFF.

This rearrangement joins TRBV27 to TRBJ1-2; D gene uncertain. The length of the CDR3 is 13 residues. CDR1 MNHEY and CDR2 SMNVEV come from the germline V gene (reference sequence). The V gene lost 2 bases and the J gene lost 3 bases, with 7 bases spanning the gap. In nucleotides, the CDR3 is TGTGCCAGCAGTTTAGTTCCGGACTATGGCTACACCTTC. Its protein product is CASSLVPDYGYTF.

CDR3: CASTLDGYSYNEQFF. As DNA, the CDR3 is TGTGCCAGCACCCTGGACGGATACTCCTACAATGAGCAGTTCTTC. The chain joins TRBV7-9 to TRBJ2-1; no definite D call. In germline, CDR1 is SEHNR, CDR2 FQNEAQ (reference sequence). CDR3 length equals 15 residues. The ends were cut back, 7 bases at V and 0 bases at J, with 13 bases in the middle.

This clone was seen just once. This sequence joins TRBV6-5 and TRBJ2-1; TRBD1 matches 7 bases. V gave up 6 bases and J gave up 6 bases; unmatched junction bases: 5. This CDR3 is 13 amino acids long. Germline V gene lookup returns CDR1 MNHEY and CDR2 SVGAGI. The CDR3 bases are TGTGCCAGCAGCCTTCGGACAGGCAATGAGCAGTTCTTC. Protein product: CASSLRTGNEQFF.

The chain couples TRBV9 to TRBJ1-1; D is possibly TRBD1 (6 bases). The CDR3 extends over 13 amino acids. CDR1 is SGDLS and CDR2 is YYNGEE in the germline V gene. Trimming removed 1 base at V and 6 bases at J, with 10 bases between. This CDR3 reads CASSVRGMSEAFF. The CDR3 DNA sequence: TGTGCCAGCAGCGTAAGGGGGATGTCTGAAGCTTTCTTT.

CDR3: CAWSPGGTEAFF. The CDR3 bases are TGTGCCTGGAGTCCAGGGGGGACTGAAGCTTTCTTT. This chain uses TRBV30 with TRBJ1-1; 7 nucleotides agree with TRBD1. Germline V CDR1 and CDR2: GTSNPN, SVGIG (reference sequence). With V trimmed by 2 bases and J by 5 bases, 2 bases remained unmatched. This CDR3 is 12 amino acids long.

A single count supports this clone. This chain links TRBV7-9 with TRBJ1-4; the match to TRBD1 covers 10 bases. In germline, CDR1 is SEHNR, CDR2 FQNEAQ (reference sequence). Unmatched junction bases numbered 2, after V lost 5 bases and J lost 8 bases. The CDR3 totals 13 residues. This chain's CDR3 is CASSRGQGEKLFF. CDR3 coding DNA: TGTGCCAGCAGCCGGGGACAGGGGGAAAAACTGTTTTTT.

This clone was detected once. The CDR3 loop is CASSGFAVFYGYTF. The CDR3 coding sequence is TGTGCCAGTAGTGGTTTCGCAGTCTTCTATGGCTACACCTTC. The V gene is TRBV19, the J gene TRBJ1-2, with D unclear. Trimming took 5 bases from V and 4 from J, leaving 14 bases between them. The CDR3 length is 14 residues. CDR1 is LNHDA, CDR2 SQIVND, per germline (reference sequence).

This chain links TRBV12-3 or TRBV12-4 with TRBJ2-7; tentative D call: TRBD1 (6 bases). There are 13 residues in the CDR3. The germline V and J ends were trimmed by 4 bases and 6 bases, with 13 bases remaining between them. The CDR3 coding sequence is TGTGCCAGCAGTTCAGGTCAGGGGAGCGAGCAGTACTTC. Amino acid sequence: CASSSGQGSEQYF.

The rearrangement links TRBV7-2 to TRBJ1-1; 7 nucleotides align to TRBD1. The germline CDR1 and CDR2 sequences are SGHTA and FQGNSA. This CDR3 spans 15 amino acids. V lost 5 bases and J lost 0; bases outside the gene matches: 6. In DNA, the CDR3 is TGTGCCAGCAGCCTACAGACAGGGTTGAACACTGAAGCTTTCTTT. The encoded protein is CASSLQTGLNTEAFF.

The chain is built from TRBV11-1 and TRBJ1-1; no clear D gene. Germline V CDR1 and CDR2: SGHAT, FQDESV (reference sequence). With 4 bases removed from V and 1 base from J, the gap between germline ends came to 7 bases. This CDR3 is built from 13 residues. The CDR3 nucleotides are TGTGCCAGCAGCTACGGGCCGAACACTGAAGCTTTCTTT. This translates into CASSYGPNTEAFF.

This rearrangement joins TRBV7-9 to TRBJ1-6, with D unclear. V lost 0 bases and J 10 bases, leaving 13 bases between the germline ends. Germline values: CDR1 SEHNR, CDR2 FQNEAQ (reference sequence). CDR3 length: 15 amino acids. CDR3 sequence (DNA): TGTGCCAGCAGCTTAGCTTATCAAGGTAGATCACCCCTCCACTTT. This sequence encodes CASSLAYQGRSPLHF.

The chain joins TRBV12-3 or TRBV12-4 to TRBJ1-6; possible D gene TRBD1, 5 bases. The CDR3 length is 12 residues. Trimming removed 8 bases from V and 8 bases from J, with 10 bases in between. CDR3 region: CASGRDHSPLHF. CDR3 in DNA: TGTGCCAGCGGGCGGGACCATTCACCCCTCCACTTT.

The rearrangement links TRBV19 to TRBJ2-2, with 12 bases aligning to TRBD1. The J segment lost 5 bases and the V segment lost 2 bases, leaving 6 bases of the junction unmatched. The CDR3 runs to 17 residues. Germline V gene data show CDR1 as LNHDA and CDR2 as SQIVND (reference sequence). The CDR3 sequence: CASSIRGQGAGTGELFF. In DNA form, the CDR3 reads TGTGCCAGTAGTATACGGGGACAGGGGGCCGGAACCGGGGAGCTGTTTTTT. The whole variable domain, filled in from reference TRBV19 and TRBJ2-2, reads DGGITQSPKYLFRKEGQNVTLSCEQNLNHDAMYWYRQDPGQGLRLIYYSQIVNDFQKGDIAEGYSVSREKKESFPLTVTSAQKNPTAFYLCASSIRGQGAGTGELFFGEGSRLTVL.

The V call is TRBV27, the J call TRBJ2-2; D is ambiguous. Trimming left V 8 bases short and J 9 bases short, with 28 bases between. The germline CDR1 and CDR2 sequences are MNHEY and SMNVEV (reference sequence). The CDR3 sequence is 17 residues long. CDR3 DNA sequence: TGTGCCAGCGATAACTCGAGTGATACCGCGAACAGTCGGGAGCTGTTTTTT. Amino acid sequence: CASDNSSDTANSRELFF.

V is TRBV24-1 and J is TRBJ2-6, with TRBD1 matching 8 bases. CDR3 size: 17 residues. The V gene end was trimmed by 4 bases and the J gene end by 2 bases; junction bases not matched to a gene: 6. The germline V gene has CDR1 KGHDR and CDR2 SFDVKD. CDR3 loop: CATSDGDRYPGANVLTF. CDR3 nucleotides: TGTGCCACCAGTGACGGGGACAGGTACCCTGGGGCCAACGTCCTGACTTTC.

This rearrangement joins TRBV3-1 (or the pseudogene TRBV3-2) to TRBJ2-5; TRBD1 is a possible D gene (6 bases). The CDR3 is made up of 17 amino acids. CDR1 is LGHDT and CDR2 is YNNKEL in the germline V gene (reference sequence). Trimming took 0 bases from V and 4 from J, leaving 18 bases between them. CDR3 DNA: TGTGCCAGCAGCCAAGAAAAGGTAGCGAGAGGGGGAGAGACCCAGTACTTC. Protein: CASSQEKVARGGETQYF.

This clone appeared once. The chain employs TRBV12-3 or TRBV12-4 and TRBJ2-1; D possibly corresponds to TRBD1 (5 bases). V was cut by 8 bases and J by 11 bases, with 13 bases left in between. This CDR3 spans 11 amino acids. The CDR3 reads CASSSDIQQFF. CDR3 nucleotides: TGTGCCAGCTCGTCGGACATTCAGCAGTTCTTC.

The chain recombines TRBV25-1 with TRBJ2-3; 14 positions match TRBD2. This CDR3 contains 16 residues. Germline CDR1 and CDR2: MGHDK and SYGVNS. The trim removed 3 bases at V and 3 bases at J, leaving 2 bases unmatched. The chain's CDR3 is CASSETSGGATDTQYF. In DNA form, the CDR3 reads TGTGCCAGCAGTGAGACTAGCGGGGGGGCAACAGATACGCAGTATTTT.